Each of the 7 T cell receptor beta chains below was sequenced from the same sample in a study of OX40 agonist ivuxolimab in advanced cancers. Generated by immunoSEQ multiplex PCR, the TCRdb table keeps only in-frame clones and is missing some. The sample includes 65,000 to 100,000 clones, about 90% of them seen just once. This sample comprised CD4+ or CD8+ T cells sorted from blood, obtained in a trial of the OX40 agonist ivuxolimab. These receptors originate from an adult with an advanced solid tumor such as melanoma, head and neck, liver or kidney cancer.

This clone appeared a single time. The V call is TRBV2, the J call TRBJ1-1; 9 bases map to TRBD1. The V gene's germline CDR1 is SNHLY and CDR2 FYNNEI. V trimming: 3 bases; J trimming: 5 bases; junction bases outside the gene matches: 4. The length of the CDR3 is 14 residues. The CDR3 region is CASSERQGVTEAFF. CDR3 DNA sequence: TGTGCCAGCAGTGAGCGACAGGGGGTGACTGAAGCTTTCTTT. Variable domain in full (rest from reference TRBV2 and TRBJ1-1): EPEVTQTPSHQVTQMGQEVILRCVPISNHLYFYWYRQILGQKVEFLVSFYNNEISEKSEIFDDQFSVERPDGSNFTLKIRSTKLEDSAMYFCASSERQGVTEAFFGQGTRLTVV.

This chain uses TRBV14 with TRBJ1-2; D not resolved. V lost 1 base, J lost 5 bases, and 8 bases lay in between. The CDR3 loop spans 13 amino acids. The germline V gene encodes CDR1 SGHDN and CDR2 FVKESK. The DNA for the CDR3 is TGTGCCAGCAGCCAAGGGAGGCATTATGGCTACACCTTC. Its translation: CASSQGRHYGYTF.

CDR3 in amino acids: CASSGGTGSGSYNSPLHF. The CDR3 DNA is TGTGCCAGTAGTGGCGGGACGGGGAGCGGCTCCTATAATTCACCCCTCCACTTT. The chain joins TRBV19 to TRBJ1-6; tentatively, D is TRBD1 (5 bases). The CDR3 has 18 residues. Germline assignment: CDR1 LNHDA and CDR2 SQIVND (reference sequence). Trimming removed 5 bases from V and 0 bases from J, with 17 bases in between.

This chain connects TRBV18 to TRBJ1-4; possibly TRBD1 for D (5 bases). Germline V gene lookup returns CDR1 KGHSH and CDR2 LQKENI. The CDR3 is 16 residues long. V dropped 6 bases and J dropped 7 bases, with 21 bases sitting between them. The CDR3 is CASSPVGGGSGEKLFF. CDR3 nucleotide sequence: TGTGCCAGCTCTCCCGTGGGGGGAGGCTCCGGTGAAAAACTGTTTTTT.

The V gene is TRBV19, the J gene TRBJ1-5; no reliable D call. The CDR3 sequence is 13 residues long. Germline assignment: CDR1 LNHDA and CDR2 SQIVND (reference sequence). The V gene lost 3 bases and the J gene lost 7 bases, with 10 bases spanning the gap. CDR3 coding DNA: TGTGCCAGTAGTATCCAGCCCGGGCAGCCCCAGCATTTT. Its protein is CASSIQPGQPQHF.

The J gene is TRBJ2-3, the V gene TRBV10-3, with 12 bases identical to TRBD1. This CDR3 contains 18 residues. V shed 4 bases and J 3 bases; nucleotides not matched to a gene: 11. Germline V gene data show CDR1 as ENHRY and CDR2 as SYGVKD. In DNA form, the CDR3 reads TGTGCCATCAGTGGACCCGGGACAGGGGGCTTAGGGACAGATACGCAGTATTTT. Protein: CAISGPGTGGLGTDTQYF.

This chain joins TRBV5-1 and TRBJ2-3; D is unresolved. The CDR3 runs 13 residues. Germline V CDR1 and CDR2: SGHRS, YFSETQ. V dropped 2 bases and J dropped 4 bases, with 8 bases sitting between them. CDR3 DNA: TGCGCCAGCAGCTTCAATAGCCCAGATACGCAGTATTTT. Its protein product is CASSFNSPDTQYF.